This TCR beta chain was identified during a study of T-cell reconstitution after alpha-beta-depleted transplantation in children. Unique molecular identifiers tagged the TCRbeta library. TCRdb used MiXCR to reprocess the PCR reads, holding one entry per CDR3 protein. The sample lists hundreds of thousands of distinct CDR3 sequences, approximately 17% seen once, with approximately 1% in the top ten. This CDR3 contains 16 residues. Germline CDR1 and CDR2: MNHEY and SVGAGI. V dropped 3 bases and J dropped 2; count of bases not matched to a gene: 6. The input for sequencing was PBMCs from the stem cell graft donor, taken from the stem cell graft. The chain joins TRBV6-5 to TRBJ2-5; 10 bases match TRBD2. This TCR was recovered from a human donor who donated a stem cell graft to a child with acute myeloid leukemia. The CDR3 loop is CASSYAGAGGQETQYF. CDR3 nucleotides: TGTGCCAGCAGTTATGCAGGAGCGGGGGGGCAAGAGACCCAGTACTTC.